This TCR beta chain was captured in a study of T cell repertoires in cytomegalovirus infection. TCRdb recomputed calls from the reads with MiXCR, one row per CDR3 protein. The sample shows about 920,000 distinct CDR3 sequences, around a third of them seen only once. As concerns this clonotype: Its target is unknown.

V lost 2 bases, J lost 0 bases, and 10 bases lay in between. The CDR3 length is 15 residues. CDR1 is SGHVS, CDR2 FNYEAQ, per germline. The rearrangement links TRBV7-6 to TRBJ1-1; D unresolved. The clonotype was recovered from a human donor in good health (CMV status not recorded). Some clones in this sample may be carry-over from other donors' samples. Sequenced here: cultured CD8+ T cells from PBMCs, sampled from culture after CMV antigen stimulation. Here the CDR3 DNA reads TGTGCCAGCAGCTTAAGAGGGCTGATGAACACTGAAGCTTTCTTT. It encodes CASSLRGLMNTEAFF.